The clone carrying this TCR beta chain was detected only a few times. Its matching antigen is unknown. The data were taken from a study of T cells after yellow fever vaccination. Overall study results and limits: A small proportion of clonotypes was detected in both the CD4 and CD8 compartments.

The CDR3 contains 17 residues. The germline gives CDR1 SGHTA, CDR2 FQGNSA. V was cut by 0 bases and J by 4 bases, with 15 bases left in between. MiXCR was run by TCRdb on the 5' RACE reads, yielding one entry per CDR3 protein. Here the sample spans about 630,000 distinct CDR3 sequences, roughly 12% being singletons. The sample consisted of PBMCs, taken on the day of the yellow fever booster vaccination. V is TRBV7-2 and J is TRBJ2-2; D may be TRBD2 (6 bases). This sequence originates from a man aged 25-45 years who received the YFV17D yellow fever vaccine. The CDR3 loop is CASSLARVTEGTGELFF. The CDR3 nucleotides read TGTGCCAGCAGCTTAGCGAGGGTCACGGAGGGCACCGGGGAGCTGTTTTTT.